Presented here are 13 T cell receptor beta chains from one specimen sequenced in a study of graft-versus-host responses after intestinal transplantation. Their specific antigens are unknown. Sequencing was performed with immunoSEQ multiplex PCR; in TCRdb, only in-frame clones are kept and a portion is missing. The table includes roughly 90,000 clones, 80% to 95% detected once. The material was unstimulated CD8+ T cells sorted from spleen or lymph node cells, obtained before intestinal transplant. The source is a human donor who received an intestinal transplant.

J is TRBJ1-4 and V is TRBV5-4; D is ambiguous. The CDR3 covers 14 residues. Germline lookup yields CDR1 SGHNT and CDR2 YYREEE (reference sequence). Trimming removed 6 bases at V and 3 bases at J, with 12 bases between. The CDR3 here is CASTSPGSNEKLFF. CDR3 DNA sequence: TGTGCCAGCACCTCCCCGGGATCTAATGAAAAACTGTTTTTT.

The genes are TRBV30 and TRBJ2-2, with 9 bases matching TRBD1. V was pared by 3 bases and J by 3 bases, with 2 bases of the junction left unmatched. Germline CDR1 and CDR2: GTSNPN and SVGIG (reference sequence). The CDR3 sequence is 14 residues long. CDR3 bases: TGTGCCTGGAGATGGGACAGGGACACCGGGGAGCTGTTTTTT. Translation: CAWRWDRDTGELFF.

The V gene is TRBV7-6, the J gene TRBJ2-7; the D gene is possibly TRBD1 (6 bases). The length of the CDR3 is 16 residues. V was trimmed by 0 bases and J by 0 bases, leaving 12 bases between them. Germline V gene lookup returns CDR1 SGHVS and CDR2 FNYEAQ. CDR3 amino acids: CASSLARGTSSYEQYF. CDR3 bases: TGTGCCAGCAGCTTAGCGAGGGGGACCAGCTCCTACGAGCAGTACTTC.

The chain's CDR3 is CASSQELPGTGVPTNYGYTF. The CDR3 DNA is TGCGCCAGCAGCCAAGAACTTCCCGGGACAGGAGTTCCTACTAACTATGGCTACACCTTC. This chain links TRBV4-1 with TRBJ1-2; 8 nucleotides line up with TRBD1. The germline V gene has CDR1 MGHRA and CDR2 YSYEKL. V shed 0 bases and J 0 bases; nucleotides not matched to a gene: 15. This CDR3 is 20 amino acids long.

The gene calls are TRBV13 and TRBJ2-5; 13 nucleotides match TRBD2. The germline V gene has CDR1 PRHDT and CDR2 FYEKMQ (reference sequence). This CDR3 spans 16 amino acids. V lost 7 bases, J lost 1 base, and 6 bases stayed unmatched. The CDR3 here is CASTTGTSGAQETQYF. Here the CDR3 DNA reads TGTGCCAGCACCACCGGGACTAGCGGGGCCCAAGAGACCCAGTACTTC.

CDR3 nucleotide sequence: TGTGCCAGCAGTAGTCATAGCGGGAGAGTTGACAATGAGCAGTTCTTC. Protein sequence: CASSSHSGRVDNEQFF. The V and J genes are TRBV2 and TRBJ2-1; 9 bases agree with TRBD2. The junction had 10 bases not matched to a gene; V was cut back by 5 bases and J by 5 bases. There are 16 residues in the CDR3. Germline V CDR1 and CDR2: SNHLY, FYNNEI.

The gene calls are TRBV29-1 and TRBJ2-3, with 7 bases lining up with TRBD2. The CDR3 contains 16 residues. CDR1 is SQVTM and CDR2 is ANQGSEA in the germline V gene. Trimming cost V 1 base and J 1 base; bases outside gene matches: 8. CDR3 residues: CSVEAFRGSGTDTQYF. In DNA form, the CDR3 reads TGCAGCGTTGAAGCCTTCCGCGGGAGTGGCACAGATACGCAGTATTTT.

In nucleotides, the CDR3 is TGTGCCAGTAGGGCGGGACAGGGGGCCTACGAGCAGTACTTC. Its protein is CASRAGQGAYEQYF. J is TRBJ2-7 and V is TRBV19; 11 nucleotides match TRBD1. Germline CDR1 reads LNHDA; CDR2 reads SQIVND (reference sequence). The trim removed 6 bases at V and 2 bases at J, leaving 3 bases unmatched. The CDR3 spans 14 residues.

This clone was seen a single time. CDR3 coding DNA: TGTGCCAGCAGCCAAGTTGGCTTGGGCCCGTACGAGCAGTACTTC. Translated, it gives CASSQVGLGPYEQYF. The chain links TRBV14 to TRBJ2-7; D is unclear. Germline V gene lookup returns CDR1 SGHDN and CDR2 FVKESK. This CDR3 is built from 15 residues. V was pared by 1 base and J by 4 bases, with 14 bases between.

The chain couples TRBV29-1 to TRBJ2-1; D remains ambiguous. The V gene's germline CDR1 is SQVTM and CDR2 ANQGSEA. This CDR3 contains 11 residues. V lost 6 bases, J lost 4 bases, and 7 bases lay in between. CDR3 nucleotide sequence: TGCAGCGTCCCTAGTTACAATGAGCAGTTCTTC. Protein: CSVPSYNEQFF.

The V call is TRBV7-9, the J call TRBJ2-7; D unclear. Germline V gene data show CDR1 as SEHNR and CDR2 as FQNEAQ (reference sequence). The V end was cut by 4 bases, the J end by 5 bases, with 9 bases between. CDR3 length: 12 amino acids. The CDR3 protein is CASSYMPDEQYF. The CDR3 DNA reads as TGTGCCAGCAGCTATATGCCGGACGAGCAGTACTTC.

The V call is TRBV29-1, the J call TRBJ2-7, with 7 positions matching TRBD2. The CDR3 is 13 residues long. Germline V CDR1 and CDR2: SQVTM, ANQGSEA. Unmatched junction bases numbered 9, after V lost 5 bases and J lost 5 bases. CDR3 loop: CSVWAGVGNEQYF. CDR3 nucleotide sequence: TGCAGCGTTTGGGCGGGGGTGGGCAACGAGCAGTACTTC.

The chain combines TRBV29-1 with TRBJ2-5, with TRBD2 matching 13 bases. CDR1 is SQVTM and CDR2 is ANQGSEA in the germline V gene. With 3 bases clipped from V and 2 bases from J, the junction kept 3 bases outside the gene matches. CDR3 length: 15 amino acids. In nucleotides, the CDR3 is TGCAGCGTTGACGGGACTAGCGGGGTACAAGAGACCCAGTACTTC. Its translation: CSVDGTSGVQETQYF. Using reference TRBV29-1 and TRBJ2-5 for the parts outside the CDR3, the full variable domain is SAVISQKPSRDICQRGTSLTIQCQVDSQVTMMFWYRQQPGQSLTLIATANQGSEATYESGFVIDKFPISRPNLTFSTLTVSNMSPEDSSIYLCSVDGTSGVQETQYFGPGTRLLVL.